These 24 T cell receptor beta chains originate from one sample sequenced in a study of beta chain features in type 1 diabetes. Expressed TCRB transcripts got sequenced, as all isolated RNA was reverse transcribed. This table comes from immunoSEQ multiplex PCR, and its TCRdb copy is limited to in-frame clones, with some not included. This sample has some 660,000 clones, with roughly 13% found just once. Whole-study findings and limits: Type 1 diabetes patients had TCRB CDR3s that were shorter (moderately but significantly so) in all four CD4+ subsets.

Their antigens remain unidentified. Material: naive CD4+ T cells from blood. Receptors were obtained from a man aged 18 to 35 with type 1 diabetes.

This clone has just a few counts. The chain combines TRBV7-2 with TRBJ2-1; TRBD1 agrees at 9 bases. Trimming took 5 bases from V and 8 from J; bases not matched to a gene: 7. The germline V gene has CDR1 SGHTA and CDR2 FQGNSA. This CDR3 has 14 amino acids. Written as DNA, the CDR3 is TGTGCCAGCAGCCCCAACAGGGGGCCGGATGAGCAGTTCTTC. This codes for CASSPNRGPDEQFF. Together with reference TRBV7-2 and TRBJ2-1, the CDR3 gives the full variable domain: GAGVSQSPSNKVTEKGKDVELRCDPISGHTALYWYRQSLGQGLEFLIYFQGNSAPDKSGLPSDRFSAERTGGSVSTLTIQRTQQEDSAVYLCASSPNRGPDEQFFGPGTRLTVL.

The gene calls are TRBV28 and TRBJ1-5; D gene ambiguous. This CDR3 region has 11 residues. The V gene lost 2 bases and the J gene lost 15 bases, with 11 bases spanning the gap. The V gene's germline CDR1 is MDHEN and CDR2 SYDVKM. Here the CDR3 DNA reads TGTGCCAGCAGTTTAGAATTTTCTCGGCATTTT. Protein sequence: CASSLEFSRHF.

The chain has TRBV6-5 and TRBJ2-2; TRBD1 agrees at 12 bases. Germline CDR1 is MNHEY and CDR2 is SVGAGI. This CDR3 comprises 16 residues. The V segment lost 1 base and the J segment 7 bases; nucleotides outside the gene matches: 4. CDR3 sequence: CASSYLGQGAFGELFF. CDR3 DNA sequence: TGTGCCAGCAGTTACTTGGGACAGGGGGCCTTCGGGGAGCTGTTTTTT.

This clone was picked up a small number of times. This chain uses TRBV5-4 with TRBJ1-2; 8 bases match TRBD1. From germline, CDR1 is SGHNT and CDR2 YYREEE (reference sequence). This CDR3 has 14 residues. The junction had 4 bases not matched to a gene; V was cut back by 0 bases and J by 6 bases. This chain's CDR3 is CASSLETGVNGYTF. CDR3 DNA: TGTGCCAGCAGCTTGGAGACAGGGGTAAATGGCTACACCTTC.

The rearrangement uses TRBV9 and TRBJ2-7, with 9 bases aligning to TRBD1. The germline V gene has CDR1 SGDLS and CDR2 YYNGEE. The junction had 6 bases not matched to a gene; V was cut back by 2 bases and J by 6 bases. This CDR3 is 14 amino acids long. The CDR3 here is CASSVAGQGTEQYF. CDR3 DNA: TGTGCCAGCAGCGTGGCGGGACAGGGAACCGAGCAGTACTTC.

The V gene is TRBV29-1, the J gene TRBJ2-2; D unresolved. The CDR3 length is 13 residues. Germline V lookup: CDR1 SQVTM, CDR2 ANQGSEA. Between the trimmed V and J ends, which lost 7 bases and 6 bases, there was a span of 15 bases. The DNA for the CDR3 is TGCAGCGCCGCCTTGACTGTCTCCGGGGAGCTGTTTTTT. It yields the protein CSAALTVSGELFF.

This clone has more than one count but fewer than ten. The chain links TRBV2 to TRBJ1-4, with 10 bases aligning to TRBD1. CDR3 length equals 17 residues. The germline CDR1 and CDR2 sequences are SNHLY and FYNNEI. J was trimmed by 0 bases and V by 4 bases; bases with no gene match: 5. The CDR3 DNA is TGTGCCAGCAGTGCGGGACAGGGGATTGCAACTAATGAAAAACTGTTTTTT. As protein: CASSAGQGIATNEKLFF.

The chain is built from TRBV19 and TRBJ2-1, with D tentatively TRBD2 (5 bases). The CDR3 sequence is 17 residues long. Trimming took off 4 bases at V and 3 bases at J, with 19 bases between the two ends. Germline lookup yields CDR1 LNHDA and CDR2 SQIVND (reference sequence). As DNA, the CDR3 is TGTGCCAGTAGTAGCCACGAACCCGGGAAGATCTACAATGAGCAGTTCTTC. It yields the protein CASSSHEPGKIYNEQFF.

In its sample, this clone was seen a few times. The V and J genes are TRBV10-3 and TRBJ2-6; D not certain. The CDR3 spans 14 residues. In germline, CDR1 is ENHRY, CDR2 SYGVKD. V was clipped by 5 bases and J by 1 base, with 6 bases between them. The CDR3 protein is CAISKKSGANVLTF. The CDR3 nucleotides read TGTGCCATCAGTAAGAAGTCTGGGGCCAACGTCCTGACTTTC.

The chain carries TRBV6-1 and TRBJ2-3, with D perhaps TRBD2 (6 bases). Germline CDR1 is MNHNS and CDR2 is SASEGT. The CDR3 covers 13 residues. Deletions cut 10 bases from V and 3 bases from J, with 14 bases between. In DNA form, the CDR3 reads TGTGCCACCGGGGGACGAGGGACAGATACGCAGTATTTT. Its translation is CATGGRGTDTQYF.

The chain combines TRBV30 with TRBJ1-6; D call uncertain. Germline CDR1 and CDR2: GTSNPN and SVGIG (reference sequence). The V end lost 4 bases, the J end lost 8 bases, and 9 bases lay between the germline ends. There are 12 residues in the CDR3. The CDR3 coding sequence is TGTGCCTGGAACCCGGTCCATTCACCCCTCCACTTT. Translation gives CAWNPVHSPLHF. Looking up the rest from reference TRBV30 and TRBJ1-6 gives the full variable domain: SQTIHQWPATLVQPVGSPLSLECTVEGTSNPNLYWYRQAAGRGLQLLFYSVGIGQISSEVPQNLSASRPQDRQFILSSKKLLLSDSGFYLCAWNPVHSPLHFGNGTRLTVT.

This clone was counted between two and nine times. CDR3 amino acids: CASSPGLAASTDTQYF. The DNA for the CDR3 is TGCGCCAGCAGCCCTGGGTTAGCGGCAAGCACAGATACGCAGTATTTT. The chain combines TRBV5-1 with TRBJ2-3; possible D gene TRBD2, 6 bases. Germline V gives CDR1 SGHRS, CDR2 YFSETQ. Between the trimmed V and J ends, which lost 4 bases and 0 bases, there was a span of 15 bases. CDR3 length: 16 amino acids. Full variable domain (missing parts from reference TRBV5-1 and TRBJ2-3): KAGVTQTPRYLIKTRGQQVTLSCSPISGHRSVSWYQQTPGQGLQFLFEYFSETQRNKGNFPGRFSGRQFSNSRSEMNVSTLELGDSALYLCASSPGLAASTDTQYFGPGTRLTVL.

The chain couples TRBV15 to TRBJ2-7; no firm D call. The V and J ends lost 5 bases and 0 bases respectively, with 11 bases between them. Germline CDR1 and CDR2: LNHNV and YYDKDF (reference sequence). The CDR3 contains 14 residues. In DNA, the CDR3 is TGTGCCACCAGCGGAACTTGGAGCTCCTACGAGCAGTACTTC. It is translated as CATSGTWSSYEQYF.

The chain joins TRBV19 to TRBJ2-1; D unclear. This CDR3 comprises 13 residues. Looked up from germline, CDR1 is LNHDA and CDR2 is SQIVND (reference sequence). Trimming left V 1 base short and J 9 bases short, with 10 bases between. The CDR3 is CASSIVPTGEQFF. The DNA for the CDR3 is TGTGCCAGTAGTATAGTCCCAACCGGTGAGCAGTTCTTC.

V and J are TRBV5-1 and TRBJ1-2; the D is unclear. This CDR3 spans 15 amino acids. Germline CDR1 reads SGHRS; CDR2 reads YFSETQ. Trimming removed 0 bases at V and 4 bases at J, with 13 bases between. The CDR3 protein is CASSLEAAQVYGYTF. CDR3 DNA: TGCGCCAGCAGCTTGGAGGCAGCGCAGGTCTATGGCTACACCTTC.

The rearrangement joins TRBV11-2 to TRBJ2-5, with 7 bases matching TRBD2. Trimming took 5 bases from V and 2 from J; bases not matched to a gene: 2. The CDR3 runs 13 residues. Per germline, CDR1 SGHAT and CDR2 FQNNGV. The CDR3 DNA reads TGTGCCAGCAGCCCTAGCGGTCAAGAGACCCAGTACTTC. Its translation: CASSPSGQETQYF.

Comments on this clone: Other DNA sequences from this sample encode an identical CDR3 as well. This chain links TRBV30 with TRBJ2-7; unclear D gene. This CDR3 region has 12 residues. Germline V CDR1 and CDR2: GTSNPN, SVGIG (reference sequence). The ends were cut back, 0 bases at V and 2 bases at J, with 5 bases in the middle. CDR3 bases: TGTGCCTGGAGTGTGACGGCCTACGAGCAGTACTTC. Encoded protein: CAWSVTAYEQYF. Full variable domain (rest looked up from reference TRBV30 and TRBJ2-7): SQTIHQWPATLVQPVGSPLSLECTVEGTSNPNLYWYRQAAGRGLQLLFYSVGIGQISSEVPQNLSASRPQDRQFILSSKKLLLSDSGFYLCAWSVTAYEQYFGPGTRLTVT.

V and J are TRBV29-1 and TRBJ2-7; D gene uncertain. V shed 1 base and J shed 2 bases, with 6 bases lying between them. The CDR3 is made up of 12 amino acids. Germline assignment: CDR1 SQVTM and CDR2 ANQGSEA. The CDR3 DNA sequence: TGCAGCGTTGAAGTACAAACCTACGAGCAGTACTTC. This codes for CSVEVQTYEQYF.

This chain uses TRBV30 with TRBJ2-7; 9 bases are a match to TRBD1. CDR1 is GTSNPN, CDR2 SVGIG, per germline (reference sequence). V gave up 3 bases and J gave up 3 bases; unmatched junction bases: 3. The CDR3 extends over 13 amino acids. CDR3 protein: CAWRRDRDYEQYF. The CDR3 bases are TGTGCCTGGAGGCGGGACAGGGACTACGAGCAGTACTTC.

This chain uses TRBV5-1 with TRBJ2-2, with D hard to call. V lost 6 bases, J lost 3 bases, and 12 bases lay in between. Germline-derived CDR1 and CDR2 are SGHRS and YFSETQ. This CDR3 region has 14 residues. The CDR3 region has the DNA TGCGCCAGCACCATAGGTGGGGACACCGGGGAGCTGTTTTTT. It encodes CASTIGGDTGELFF.

This clone came up a few times. The chain employs TRBV5-1 and TRBJ1-1, with D possibly being TRBD1 (6 bases). There are 12 residues in the CDR3. V gave up 7 bases and J gave up 5 bases, with 12 bases separating them. Germline V lookup: CDR1 SGHRS, CDR2 YFSETQ. The CDR3 coding sequence is TGCGCCAGCGGCCCCCAGGGGACTGAAGCTTTCTTT. Amino acid sequence: CASGPQGTEAFF. The full variable domain, completed using reference TRBV5-1 and TRBJ1-1, is KAGVTQTPRYLIKTRGQQVTLSCSPISGHRSVSWYQQTPGQGLQFLFEYFSETQRNKGNFPGRFSGRQFSNSRSEMNVSTLELGDSALYLCASGPQGTEAFFGQGTRLTVV.

V and J are TRBV6-6 and TRBJ2-1; 13 bases align to TRBD2. Trimming removed 6 bases from V and 7 bases from J; junction bases left unmatched: 6. Per the germline V gene, CDR1 is MNHNY and CDR2 is SVGAGI (reference sequence). The CDR3 is made up of 15 amino acids. CDR3 DNA sequence: TGTGCCAGCAGCGCGACTAGCGGGAGGAGTAATGAGCAGTTCTTC. As protein: CASSATSGRSNEQFF.

This chain uses TRBV7-9 with TRBJ2-1; D gene uncertain. The V gene lost 4 bases and the J gene lost 10 bases, with 11 bases spanning the gap. The CDR3 covers 12 residues. The germline CDR1 and CDR2 sequences are SEHNR and FQNEAQ (reference sequence). Here the CDR3 DNA reads TGTGCCAGCAGCTCGAGCTTCAACGAGCAGTTCTTC. Its protein is CASSSSFNEQFF.

The rearrangement uses TRBV5-1 and TRBJ1-1; D is ambiguous. From germline, CDR1 is SGHRS and CDR2 YFSETQ. CDR3 length equals 11 residues. V shed 6 bases and J shed 0 bases, with 3 bases lying between them. Here the CDR3 DNA reads TGCGCCAGCACCCTGAACACTGAAGCTTTCTTT. Residues: CASTLNTEAFF.